This TCR beta chain was captured in a study of CD8+ T cells in alopecia areata. Study-level information: The tofacitinib course ran for 6 to 18 months and was followed by 6 months off drug. Severity in treated patients was scored by percentage of scalp area affected.

As to this clone: Its target is not known.

Per the germline V gene, CDR1 is MNHEY and CDR2 is SVGAGI. The CDR3 runs 12 residues. V lost 5 bases and J lost 6, with 9 bases in between. Study-level points and caveats: Many expanded lesional clones persisted during tofacitinib (in both scalp and blood). Alopecia totalis/universalis scalp especially showed more expanded CD8+ clones than normal scalp.

Documented treatment: oral pan-JAK inhibitor, 5-10 mg twice daily. Following extraction, RNA underwent reverse transcription to cDNA, which served as the sequencing template. Sequenced by immunoSEQ multiplex PCR; TCRdb stores in-frame clones only, minus some. The sample has 95,000 to 110,000 clones, less than 90% seen once. The V and J genes are TRBV6-5 and TRBJ2-3; the D is unclear. Sample: CD8+ T cells sorted from blood, taken at week 24, from a patient treated with tofacitinib. The source of this sequence is a human donor with alopecia areata. The CDR3 DNA is TGTGCCAGCAGTCCGGATCGGGATACGCAGTATTTT. Translating it yields CASSPDRDTQYF.